The 8 T cell receptor beta chains in this list originate from one sample, sequenced in a study of monozygotic twins with inflammatory bowel disease. From its re-call of the 5' RACE reads, TCRdb lists each CDR3 protein once, without DNA. The sample table includes a few hundred thousand distinct CDR3 sequences. The sequenced sample was blood. Every receptor here comes from a human donor with ulcerative colitis or Crohn's disease, or a healthy co-twin of an affected twin (not recorded which).

The genes are TRBV5-1 and TRBJ2-3; TCRdb lists TRBD1, though no DNA is available to test this call. Per germline, CDR1 SGHRS and CDR2 YFSETQ. The CDR3 has 14 residues. This CDR3 reads CASSWRDKTDTQYF.

The chain is built from TRBV3-1 and TRBJ2-1; without DNA, the TCRdb call of TRBD1 cannot be checked. In germline, CDR1 is LGHDT, CDR2 YNNKEL (reference sequence). This CDR3 comprises 15 residues. CDR3 loop: CASSQDAGRSDEQFF.

The chain employs TRBV6-5 and TRBJ2-2. This CDR3 comprises 15 residues. The V gene's germline CDR1 is MNHEY and CDR2 SVGAGI. CDR3 residues: CASSYSSTSTGELFF.

V gene TRBV15 combines with J gene TRBJ1-3; with no DNA, the TCRdb D assignment of TRBD1 cannot be verified. This CDR3 comprises 16 residues. The germline V gene encodes CDR1 LNHNV and CDR2 YYDKDF (reference sequence). The CDR3 region is CATSRRRQVSGNTIYF.

J is TRBJ2-2 and V is TRBV2; TCRdb lists TRBD2, though no DNA is available to test this call. CDR3 length equals 13 residues. Germline CDR1 is SNHLY and CDR2 is FYNNEI. The CDR3 loop reads CASKGRNTGELFF.

The V gene is TRBV5-1, the J gene TRBJ1-1; the D call from TCRdb, TRBD1, cannot be confirmed without DNA. CDR1 and CDR2 from the germline V gene are SGHRS and YFSETQ. The CDR3 totals 17 residues. The chain's CDR3 is CASSGPGGAYWNTEAFF.

This rearrangement joins TRBV27 to TRBJ2-3; TCRdb lists TRBD1, though no DNA is available to test this call. This CDR3 is 13 amino acids long. Germline V gene sequence: CDR1 MNHEY, CDR2 SMNVEV (reference sequence). The chain's CDR3 is CASTGRITDTQYF.

This rearrangement joins TRBV6-1 to TRBJ2-3; the TRBD1 assignment by TCRdb is unverifiable without DNA. The germline gives CDR1 MNHNS, CDR2 SASEGT. The CDR3 has 14 residues. CDR3 region: CASSLNQGAHTQYF.